These 28 T cell receptor beta chains were all obtained from the same sample, sequenced in a study of OX40 agonist ivuxolimab in advanced cancers. Sequencing was performed with immunoSEQ multiplex PCR; in TCRdb, only in-frame clones are kept and a portion is missing. The sample yields about 67,000 clones, over 75% seen once. The specimen was CD4+ or CD8+ T cells sorted from blood, collected in a trial of the OX40 agonist ivuxolimab. Every receptor here comes from an adult with an advanced solid tumor such as melanoma, head and neck, liver or kidney cancer.

The genes are TRBV6-1 and TRBJ1-1; possible D gene TRBD1, 5 bases. Trimming shortened V by 6 bases and J by 3 bases, and 11 bases separated the two germline ends. This CDR3 is 13 amino acids long. The germline CDR1 and CDR2 sequences are MNHNS and SASEGT. As DNA, the CDR3 is TGTGCCAGCAGCTGGGACTCCTACACTGAAGCTTTCTTT. Translation: CASSWDSYTEAFF.

The chain links TRBV11-2 to TRBJ1-2, with unresolved D. Germline V CDR1 and CDR2: SGHAT, FQNNGV. This CDR3 spans 12 amino acids. The ends were cut back, 0 bases at V and 8 bases at J, with 7 bases in the middle. CDR3 protein: CASSLELRGYTF. Here the CDR3 DNA reads TGTGCCAGCAGCTTAGAACTCAGAGGCTACACCTTC.

This clone came up once. The rearrangement uses TRBV7-9 and TRBJ2-5; 8 bases are a match to TRBD2. Germline trimming cut 1 base from V and 5 bases from J; bases unmatched to any gene: 12. Germline V gene sequence: CDR1 SEHNR, CDR2 FQNEAQ (reference sequence). There are 17 residues in the CDR3. CDR3 DNA: TGTGCCAGCAGCTTAGGGCTGAGCGGGAGTAATTCGGAGACCCAGTACTTC. Translating it yields CASSLGLSGSNSETQYF.

The V gene is TRBV18, the J gene TRBJ2-4; 11 bases agree with TRBD2. Germline V gives CDR1 KGHSH, CDR2 LQKENI. V lost 5 bases to trimming and J lost 4 bases; unmatched junction nucleotides: 4. This CDR3 spans 15 amino acids. Written as DNA, the CDR3 is TGTGCCAGCTCAACCGGGACTAGCGGAAAAAACATTCAGTACTTC. Its protein product is CASSTGTSGKNIQYF.

The chain recombines TRBV28 with TRBJ1-5; no definite D call. This CDR3 is built from 15 residues. Germline CDR1 and CDR2: MDHEN and SYDVKM. Trimming took 3 bases from V and 3 from J, leaving 12 bases between them. DNA for the CDR3: TGTGCCAGCAGTTTCGCTGGGCAAAACAATCAGCCCCAGCATTTT. It translates to CASSFAGQNNQPQHF.

This clone was observed a single time. CDR3 residues: CASSVRTGADEQFF. CDR3 DNA sequence: TGTGCCAGCAGCGTAAGGACAGGGGCCGATGAGCAGTTCTTC. The V gene is TRBV9, the J gene TRBJ2-1, with 9 bases matching TRBD1. The germline V gene has CDR1 SGDLS and CDR2 YYNGEE. Trimming at V came to 1 base and at J to 8 bases, leaving 4 bases not matched to a gene. The CDR3 is made up of 14 amino acids.

The rearrangement joins TRBV6-1 to TRBJ2-4, with unresolved D. This CDR3 is built from 15 residues. The germline V gene encodes CDR1 MNHNS and CDR2 SASEGT. V dropped 6 bases and J dropped 0 bases, with 12 bases sitting between them. The CDR3 reads CASRRERSAKNIQYF. The CDR3 bases are TGTGCCAGCAGGAGAGAGAGGTCAGCCAAAAACATTCAGTACTTC.

Regarding this clone: The identical CDR3 is also encoded by other nucleotide sequences in the sample. V and J are TRBV11-2 and TRBJ2-1, with 7 bases aligning to TRBD1. This CDR3 contains 16 residues. Germline V CDR1 and CDR2: SGHAT, FQNNGV. Trimming took 2 bases from V and 0 from J; bases not matched to a gene: 4. The CDR3 DNA follows: TGTGCCAGCAGCTTAAGGGGGCTTACCTCCTACAATGAGCAGTTCTTC. This sequence encodes CASSLRGLTSYNEQFF.

The V and J genes are TRBV20-1 and TRBJ1-4, with no clear D. There are 11 residues in the CDR3. Germline values: CDR1 DFQATT, CDR2 SNEGSKA (reference sequence). The V end lost 6 bases, the J end lost 8 bases, and 10 bases lay between the germline ends. The CDR3 loop is CSASYWEKLFF. The CDR3 DNA sequence: TGCAGTGCCTCGTACTGGGAAAAACTGTTTTTT.

The rearrangement joins TRBV6-4 to TRBJ2-1; tentatively, D is TRBD2 (6 bases). The CDR3 covers 15 residues. The V and J ends lost 5 bases and 1 base respectively, with 12 bases between them. CDR1 is MRHNA, CDR2 SNTAGT, per germline. The CDR3 region has the DNA TGTGCCAGCAGTAAGGGCGGGGCGTCCTACAATGAGCAGTTCTTC. Translation: CASSKGGASYNEQFF.

This chain connects TRBV18 to TRBJ1-5; a possible D gene is TRBD1 (5 bases). Trimming pared 0 bases from V and 1 base from J, leaving 13 bases between. The length of the CDR3 is 17 residues. Germline CDR1 is KGHSH and CDR2 is LQKENI. The DNA for the CDR3 is TGTGCCAGCTCACCACCGGGGGGGAAGATGAGCAATCAGCCCCAGCATTTT. It encodes CASSPPGGKMSNQPQHF. Based on the CDR3 plus reference TRBV18 and TRBJ1-5, the full variable domain is NAGVMQNPRHLVRRRGQEARLRCSPMKGHSHVYWYRQLPEEGLKFMVYLQKENIIDESGMPKERFSAEFPKEGPSILRIQQVVRGDSAAYFCASSPPGGKMSNQPQHFGDGTRLSIL.

The chain joins TRBV7-9 to TRBJ2-7; 9 bases are a match to TRBD2. The V segment lost 1 base and the J segment 9 bases; nucleotides outside the gene matches: 10. The CDR3 has 15 residues. CDR1 is SEHNR and CDR2 is FQNEAQ in the germline V gene (reference sequence). The CDR3 nucleotides are TGTGCCAGCAGCTTAGAGGCTAGCGGGGCCTTAGGGCAGTACTTC. Translating gives CASSLEASGALGQYF.

The chain recombines TRBV6-1 with TRBJ2-7; D remains unclear. This CDR3 contains 14 residues. Trimming left V 8 bases short and J 3 bases short, with 17 bases between. Germline V gene sequence: CDR1 MNHNS, CDR2 SASEGT. The CDR3 DNA reads TGTGCCAGCGCAGAAGGGCCAACCTTCTACGAGCAGTACTTC. It yields the protein CASAEGPTFYEQYF.

The chain carries TRBV5-6 and TRBJ2-5; D gene ambiguous. This CDR3 has 11 residues. The germline CDR1 and CDR2 sequences are SGHDT and YYEEEE. Trimming cost V 4 bases and J 7 bases, with 8 bases left between them. Here the CDR3 reads CASSLGSTQYF. The DNA of the CDR3 is TGTGCCAGCAGCCTCGGTTCGACCCAGTACTTC.

The rearrangement uses TRBV6-6 and TRBJ1-1, with D perhaps matching TRBD1 (6 bases). Germline lookup yields CDR1 MNHNY and CDR2 SVGAGI (reference sequence). There are 11 residues in the CDR3. Trimming took 6 bases from V and 10 from J, leaving 12 bases between them. CDR3 amino acids: CASRNRVRAFF. The CDR3 DNA is TGTGCCAGCAGAAACAGGGTGCGAGCTTTCTTT.

The chain joins TRBV7-2 to TRBJ2-1; D is unresolved. With 5 bases removed from V and 0 bases from J, the gap between germline ends came to 17 bases. The germline gives CDR1 SGHTA, CDR2 FQGNSA. There are 17 residues in the CDR3. As DNA, the CDR3 is TGTGCCAGCAGCCTTCTCCCGGCGACAAGCTCCTACAATGAGCAGTTCTTC. It codes for CASSLLPATSSYNEQFF.

The CDR3 region is CASTWQGNEKLFF. DNA for the CDR3: TGTGCCAGTACTTGGCAGGGCAATGAAAAACTGTTTTTT. The rearrangement joins TRBV19 to TRBJ1-4, with D maybe TRBD1 (5 bases). The germline CDR1 and CDR2 sequences are LNHDA and SQIVND (reference sequence). The CDR3 covers 13 residues. V was cut by 7 bases and J by 5 bases, with 11 bases left in between.

V is TRBV2 and J is TRBJ2-7; weak D call: TRBD2 (6 bases). V was pared by 0 bases and J by 1 base, with 10 bases between. The CDR3 length is 15 residues. The germline V gene has CDR1 SNHLY and CDR2 FYNNEI. CDR3 in DNA: TGTGCCAGCAGTGAAGCTCCGGGAGCTTCCTACGAGCAGTACTTC. Its protein product is CASSEAPGASYEQYF.

CDR3 residues: CASSPSWSGTSYEQYF. The CDR3 coding sequence is TGTGCCAGCAGCCCCTCTTGGTCCGGGACTTCCTACGAGCAGTACTTC. The chain couples TRBV11-3 to TRBJ2-7; weak D call: TRBD2 (6 bases). This CDR3 is built from 16 residues. V was pared by 5 bases and J by 1 base, with 18 bases between. CDR1 is SGHNT and CDR2 is YENEEA in the germline V gene.

This clone was found a few times. The chain recombines TRBV5-4 with TRBJ2-1; TRBD2 matches 11 bases. Germline loops: CDR1 SGHNT, CDR2 YYREEE (reference sequence). The CDR3 has 17 amino acids. The junction had 7 bases not matched to a gene; V was cut back by 4 bases and J by 1 base. CDR3 in DNA: TGTGCCAGCAGCACCGGGACTAGCGGACGATCCTACAATGAGCAGTTCTTC. This translates into CASSTGTSGRSYNEQFF.

Only one count was recorded for this clone. The V call is TRBV4-1, the J call TRBJ2-3; the D is unclear. Trimming removed 1 base from V and 0 bases from J, with 8 bases in between. Germline-derived CDR1 and CDR2 are MGHRA and YSYEKL. This CDR3 is built from 15 residues. The CDR3 region is CASSQGWPSTDTQYF. The CDR3 DNA sequence: TGCGCCAGCAGCCAAGGTTGGCCCAGCACAGATACGCAGTATTTT.

About this clone itself: Other nucleotide sequences in the sample specify the same CDR3. The CDR3 nucleotides are TGTGCCAGCAGCTTTGGGACTAGCGGGCGACGTGTAGGAGATACGCAGTATTTT. Its protein is CASSFGTSGRRVGDTQYF. The gene calls are TRBV13 and TRBJ2-3; 12 nucleotides agree with TRBD2. In germline, CDR1 is PRHDT, CDR2 FYEKMQ (reference sequence). The CDR3 covers 18 residues. Losses at the gene ends were 3 bases for V and 5 bases for J; bases not matched to a gene: 12. Complete variable domain (other parts from reference TRBV13 and TRBJ2-3): AAGVIQSPRHLIKEKRETATLKCYPIPRHDTVYWYQQGPGQDPQFLISFYEKMQSDKGSIPDRFSAQQFSDYHSELNMSSLELGDSALYFCASSFGTSGRRVGDTQYFGPGTRLTVL.

J is TRBJ2-2 and V is TRBV11-2; possibly TRBD1 for D (6 bases). Deletions cut 0 bases from V and 6 bases from J, with 11 bases between. This CDR3 has 15 amino acids. Per germline, CDR1 SGHAT and CDR2 FQNNGV. CDR3 sequence: CASSLEGGVAGELFF. The DNA for the CDR3 is TGTGCCAGCAGCTTAGAAGGGGGAGTGGCCGGGGAGCTGTTTTTT.

This chain joins TRBV6-5 and TRBJ1-1; the D gene is possibly TRBD1 (5 bases). CDR3 size: 15 residues. Germline-derived CDR1 and CDR2 are MNHEY and SVGAGI. The V gene lost 2 bases and the J gene lost 0 bases, with 10 bases spanning the gap. This CDR3 is CASSYDRKVNTEAFF. CDR3 in DNA: TGTGCCAGCAGTTACGACAGAAAGGTGAACACTGAAGCTTTCTTT.

This chain connects TRBV20-1 to TRBJ2-5; D is tentatively TRBD1 or TRBD2 (5 bases each). In germline, CDR1 is DFQATT, CDR2 SNEGSKA (reference sequence). Trimming cost V 6 bases and J 8 bases, with 10 bases left between them. The CDR3 runs to 10 residues. CDR3 in amino acids: CSAGPGTQYF. CDR3 nucleotide sequence: TGCAGTGCGGGACCTGGAACCCAGTACTTC.

This clone was detected a few times. V gene TRBV7-9 combines with J gene TRBJ2-1, with 9 nucleotides matching TRBD2. This CDR3 is built from 13 residues. V shed 2 bases, J shed 9 bases, and the junction held 2 bases outside the gene matches. The germline CDR1 and CDR2 sequences are SEHNR and FQNEAQ (reference sequence). CDR3 sequence: CASSLIAGVEQFF. The CDR3 DNA sequence: TGTGCCAGCAGCTTAATAGCGGGAGTTGAGCAGTTCTTC. Based on the CDR3 plus reference TRBV7-9 and TRBJ2-1, the full variable domain is DTGVSQNPRHKITKRGQNVTFRCDPISEHNRLYWYRQTLGQGPEFLTYFQNEAQLEKSRLLSDRFSAERPKGSFSTLEIQRTEQGDSAMYLCASSLIAGVEQFFGPGTRLTVL.

J is TRBJ2-2 and V is TRBV19; D uncertain. The CDR3 totals 17 residues. V gave up 7 bases and J gave up 5 bases, with 23 bases separating them. The germline V gene has CDR1 LNHDA and CDR2 SQIVND (reference sequence). The CDR3 is CASNPYVGGLGTGELFF. CDR3 nucleotide sequence: TGTGCCAGTAACCCATACGTAGGTGGGTTAGGGACCGGGGAGCTGTTTTTT.

Comment on this clone: The same CDR3 can be traced to other DNA sequences in this sample. The V gene is TRBV6-5, the J gene TRBJ2-7, with 7 bases matching TRBD2. There are 14 residues in the CDR3. Germline values: CDR1 MNHEY, CDR2 SVGAGI. Trimming cost V 2 bases and J 0 bases; bases outside gene matches: 1. DNA of the CDR3: TGTGCCAGCAGTTACCGCGGGGGCTCCTACGAGCAGTACTTC. Protein sequence: CASSYRGGSYEQYF.